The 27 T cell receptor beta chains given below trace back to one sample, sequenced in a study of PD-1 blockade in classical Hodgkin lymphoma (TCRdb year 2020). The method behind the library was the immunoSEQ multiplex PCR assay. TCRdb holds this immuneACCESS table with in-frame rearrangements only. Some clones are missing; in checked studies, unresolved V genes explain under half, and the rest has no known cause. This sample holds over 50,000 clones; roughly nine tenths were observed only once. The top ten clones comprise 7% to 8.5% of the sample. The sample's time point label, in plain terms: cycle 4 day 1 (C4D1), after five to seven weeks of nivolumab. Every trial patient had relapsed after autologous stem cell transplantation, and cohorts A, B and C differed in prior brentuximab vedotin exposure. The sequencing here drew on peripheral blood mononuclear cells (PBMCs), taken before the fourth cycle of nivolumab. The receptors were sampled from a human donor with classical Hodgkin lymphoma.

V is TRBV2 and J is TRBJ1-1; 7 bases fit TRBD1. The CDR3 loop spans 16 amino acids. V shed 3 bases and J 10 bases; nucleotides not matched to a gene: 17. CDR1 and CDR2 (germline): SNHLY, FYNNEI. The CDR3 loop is CASSESGGSPLVRAFF. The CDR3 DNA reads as TGTGCCAGCAGTGAGTCAGGGGGGTCGCCCTTGGTACGAGCTTTCTTT.

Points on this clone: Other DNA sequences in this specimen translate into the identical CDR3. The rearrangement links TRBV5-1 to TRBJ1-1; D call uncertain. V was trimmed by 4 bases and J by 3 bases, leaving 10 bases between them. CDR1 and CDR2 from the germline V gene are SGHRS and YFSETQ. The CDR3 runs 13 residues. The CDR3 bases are TGCGCCAGCAGCCCGACGGGAGACACTGAAGCTTTCTTT. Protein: CASSPTGDTEAFF.

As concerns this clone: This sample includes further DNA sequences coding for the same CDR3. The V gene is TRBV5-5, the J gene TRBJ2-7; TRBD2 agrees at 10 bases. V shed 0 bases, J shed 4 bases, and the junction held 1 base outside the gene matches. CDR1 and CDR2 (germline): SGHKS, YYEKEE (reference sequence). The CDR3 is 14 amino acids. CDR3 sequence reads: CASSLASGGYEQYF. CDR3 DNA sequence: TGTGCCAGCAGCTTGGCTAGCGGGGGTTACGAGCAGTACTTC.

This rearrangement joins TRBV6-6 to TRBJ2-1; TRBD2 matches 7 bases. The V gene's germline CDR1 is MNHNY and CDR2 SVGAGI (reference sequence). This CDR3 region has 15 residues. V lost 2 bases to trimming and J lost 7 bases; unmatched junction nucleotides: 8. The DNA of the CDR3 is TGTGCCAGCAGTTACCCAGGACTAGGGGCGAATGAGCAGTTCTTC. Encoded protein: CASSYPGLGANEQFF.

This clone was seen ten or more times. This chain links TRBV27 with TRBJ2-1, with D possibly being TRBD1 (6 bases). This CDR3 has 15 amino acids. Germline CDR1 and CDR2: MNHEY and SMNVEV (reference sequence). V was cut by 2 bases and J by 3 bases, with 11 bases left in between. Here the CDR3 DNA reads TGTGCCAGCAGTTTAACAGACAGGCTCTACAATGAGCAGTTCTTC. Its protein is CASSLTDRLYNEQFF.

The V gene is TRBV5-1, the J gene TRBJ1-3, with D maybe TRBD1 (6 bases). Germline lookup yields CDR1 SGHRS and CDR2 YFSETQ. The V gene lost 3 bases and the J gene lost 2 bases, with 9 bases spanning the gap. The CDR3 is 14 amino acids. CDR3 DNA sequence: TGCGCCAGCAGCTCCAGGGGAACTGGAAACACCATATATTTT. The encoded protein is CASSSRGTGNTIYF.

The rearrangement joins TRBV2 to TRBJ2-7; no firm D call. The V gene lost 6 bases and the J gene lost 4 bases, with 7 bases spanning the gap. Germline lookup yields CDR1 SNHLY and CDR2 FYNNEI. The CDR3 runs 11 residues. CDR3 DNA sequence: TGTGCCAGCAGGGTCGGGTACGAGCAGTACTTC. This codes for CASRVGYEQYF.

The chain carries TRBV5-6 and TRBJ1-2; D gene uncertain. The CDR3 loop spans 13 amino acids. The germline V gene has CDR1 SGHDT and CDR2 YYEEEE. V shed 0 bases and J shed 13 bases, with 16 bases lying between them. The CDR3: CASSLAIGRPATF. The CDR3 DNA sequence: TGTGCCAGCAGCTTGGCAATCGGCAGACCCGCCACCTTC.

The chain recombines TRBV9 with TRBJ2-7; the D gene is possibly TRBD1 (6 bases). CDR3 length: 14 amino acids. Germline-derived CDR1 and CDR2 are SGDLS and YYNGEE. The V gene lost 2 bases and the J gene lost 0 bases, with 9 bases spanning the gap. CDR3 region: CASSVTGSSYEQYF. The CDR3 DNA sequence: TGTGCCAGCAGCGTGACAGGAAGCTCCTACGAGCAGTACTTC.

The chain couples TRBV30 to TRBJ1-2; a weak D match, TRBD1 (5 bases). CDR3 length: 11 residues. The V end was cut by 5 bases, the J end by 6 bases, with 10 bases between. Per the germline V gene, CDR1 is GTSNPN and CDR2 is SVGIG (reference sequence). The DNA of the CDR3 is TGTGCCTGGCAGGGATTGGATGGCTACACCTTC. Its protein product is CAWQGLDGYTF.

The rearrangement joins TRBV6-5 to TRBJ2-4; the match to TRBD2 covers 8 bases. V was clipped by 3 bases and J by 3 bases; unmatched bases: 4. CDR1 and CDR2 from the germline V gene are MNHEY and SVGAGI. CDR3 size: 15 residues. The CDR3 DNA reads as TGTGCCAGCAGTTATGAGCGGGGGTACAAAAACATTCAGTACTTC. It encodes CASSYERGYKNIQYF.

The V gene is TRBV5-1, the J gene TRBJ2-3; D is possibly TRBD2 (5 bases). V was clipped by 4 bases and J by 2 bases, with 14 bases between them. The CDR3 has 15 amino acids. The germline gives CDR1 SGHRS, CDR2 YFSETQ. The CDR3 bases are TGCGCCAGCAGCAGATGGACTGACCCCACAGATACGCAGTATTTT. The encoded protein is CASSRWTDPTDTQYF.

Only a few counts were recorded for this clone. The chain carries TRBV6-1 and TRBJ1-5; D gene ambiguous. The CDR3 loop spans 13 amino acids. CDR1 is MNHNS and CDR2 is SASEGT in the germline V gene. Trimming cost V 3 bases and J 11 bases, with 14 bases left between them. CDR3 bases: TGTGCCAGCAGTGAGAGCATAGCCCGCTCCCAGCATTTT. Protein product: CASSESIARSQHF.

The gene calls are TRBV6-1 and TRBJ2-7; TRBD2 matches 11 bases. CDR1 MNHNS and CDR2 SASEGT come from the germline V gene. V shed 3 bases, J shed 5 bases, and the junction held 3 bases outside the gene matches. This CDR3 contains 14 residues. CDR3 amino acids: CASSDLSGGDEQYF. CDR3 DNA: TGTGCCAGCAGTGATCTTAGCGGGGGGGACGAGCAGTACTTC.

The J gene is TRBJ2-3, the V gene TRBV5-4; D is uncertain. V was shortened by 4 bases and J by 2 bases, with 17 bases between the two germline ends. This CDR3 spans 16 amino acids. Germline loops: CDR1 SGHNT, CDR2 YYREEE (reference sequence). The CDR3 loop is CASSTAGVFVTDTQYF. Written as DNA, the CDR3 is TGTGCCAGCAGCACGGCTGGGGTCTTCGTCACAGATACGCAGTATTTT.

CDR3 amino acids: CASSLASAGGQETQYF. The DNA of the CDR3 is TGCGCCAGCAGCCTGGCCTCAGCGGGGGGACAAGAGACCCAGTACTTC. V gene TRBV5-1 combines with J gene TRBJ2-5; 9 bases are shared with TRBD2. In germline, CDR1 is SGHRS, CDR2 YFSETQ. The J segment lost 2 bases and the V segment lost 4 bases, leaving 9 bases of the junction unmatched. CDR3 length: 16 residues.

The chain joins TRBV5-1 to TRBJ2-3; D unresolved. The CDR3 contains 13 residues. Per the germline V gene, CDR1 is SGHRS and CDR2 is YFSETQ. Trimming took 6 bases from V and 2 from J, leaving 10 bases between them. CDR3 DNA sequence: TGCGCCAGCAAGGGCGGTAACACAGATACGCAGTATTTT. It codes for CASKGGNTDTQYF.

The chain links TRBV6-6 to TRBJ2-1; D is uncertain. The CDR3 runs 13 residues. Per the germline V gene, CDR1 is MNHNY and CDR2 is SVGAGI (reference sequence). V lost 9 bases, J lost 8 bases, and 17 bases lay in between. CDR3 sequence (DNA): TGTGCCAGTAAGACGGATTTAGGTGATGAGCAGTTCTTC. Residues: CASKTDLGDEQFF.

The CDR3: CASSPGLTATDTQYF. The DNA for the CDR3 is TGTGCCAGTAGTCCTGGCCTGACTGCCACAGATACGCAGTATTTT. The chain couples TRBV19 to TRBJ2-3, with D unclear. Germline values: CDR1 LNHDA, CDR2 SQIVND (reference sequence). Trimming cost V 5 bases and J 2 bases, with 14 bases left between them. CDR3 length equals 15 residues.

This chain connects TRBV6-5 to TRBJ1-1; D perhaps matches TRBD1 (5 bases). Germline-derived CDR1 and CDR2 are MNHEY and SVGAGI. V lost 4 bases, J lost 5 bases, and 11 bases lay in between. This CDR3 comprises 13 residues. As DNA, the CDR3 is TGTGCCAGCAGTTCCGACAGAGGGACTGAAGCTTTCTTT. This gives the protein CASSSDRGTEAFF.

Here the CDR3 reads CASSFDNFSNQPQHF. For the CDR3, the DNA is TGTGCCAGCAGCTTCGACAACTTTAGCAATCAGCCCCAGCATTTT. The chain couples TRBV7-2 to TRBJ1-5, with no clear D. Germline V gene data show CDR1 as SGHTA and CDR2 as FQGNSA. This CDR3 is 15 amino acids long. The V and J ends lost 3 bases and 0 bases respectively, with 9 bases between them.

Here the CDR3 reads CASSHEGTEAFF. The DNA of the CDR3 is TGTGCCAGCAGTCACGAGGGGACTGAAGCTTTCTTT. V and J are TRBV6-5 and TRBJ1-1; D is perhaps TRBD1 (5 bases). This CDR3 has 12 amino acids. The germline V gene encodes CDR1 MNHEY and CDR2 SVGAGI. The V end lost 5 bases, the J end lost 5 bases, and 9 bases lay between the germline ends.

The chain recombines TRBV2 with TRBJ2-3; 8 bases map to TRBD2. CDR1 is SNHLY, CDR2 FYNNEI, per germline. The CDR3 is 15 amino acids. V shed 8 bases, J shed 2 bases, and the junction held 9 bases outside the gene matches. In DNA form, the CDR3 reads TGTGCCAGCTGGACTAGCCCGATAGCCACAGATACGCAGTATTTT. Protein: CASWTSPIATDTQYF.

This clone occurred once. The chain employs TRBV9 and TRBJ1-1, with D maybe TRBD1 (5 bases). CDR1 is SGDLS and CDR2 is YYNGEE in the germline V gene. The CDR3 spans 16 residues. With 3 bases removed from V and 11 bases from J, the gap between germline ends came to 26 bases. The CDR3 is CASSASPRVGVTEAFF. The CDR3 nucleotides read TGTGCCAGCAGCGCGAGCCCAAGAGTAGGGGTAACGGAGGCTTTCTTT.

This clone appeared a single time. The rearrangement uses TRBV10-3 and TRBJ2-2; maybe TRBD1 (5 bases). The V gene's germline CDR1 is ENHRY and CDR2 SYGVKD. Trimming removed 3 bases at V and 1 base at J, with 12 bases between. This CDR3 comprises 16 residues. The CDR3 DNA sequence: TGTGCCATCAGTGAATTCGGACAAAAGAACACCGGGGAGCTGTTTTTT. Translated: CAISEFGQKNTGELFF.

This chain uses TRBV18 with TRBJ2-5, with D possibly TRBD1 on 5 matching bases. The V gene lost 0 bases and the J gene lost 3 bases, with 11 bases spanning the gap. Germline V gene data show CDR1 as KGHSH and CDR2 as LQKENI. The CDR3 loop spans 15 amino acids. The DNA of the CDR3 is TGTGCCAGCTCACCACCGTCCCCAGGGAAAGAGACCCAGTACTTC. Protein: CASSPPSPGKETQYF.

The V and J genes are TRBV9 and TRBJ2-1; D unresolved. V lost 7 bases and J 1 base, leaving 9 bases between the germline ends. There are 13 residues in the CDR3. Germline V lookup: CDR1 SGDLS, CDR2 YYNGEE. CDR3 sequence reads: CASSWGSYNEQFF. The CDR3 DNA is TGTGCCAGCTCGTGGGGATCCTACAATGAGCAGTTCTTC. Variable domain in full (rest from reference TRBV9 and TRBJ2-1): DSGVTQTPKHLITATGQRVTLRCSPRSGDLSVYWYQQSLDQGLQFLIQYYNGEERAKGNILERFSAQQFPDLHSELNLSSLELGDSALYFCASSWGSYNEQFFGPGTRLTVL.